This entry lists 24 T cell receptor beta chains sequenced from one sample in a study of OX40 agonist ivuxolimab in advanced cancers. TCRdb's copy holds only in-frame clones and misses some; the assay was immunoSEQ multiplex PCR. The table shows over 60,000 clones, with approximately 80% occurring only once. The sample here was CD4+ or CD8+ T cells sorted from blood, taken in a trial of the OX40 agonist ivuxolimab. The receptors were sampled from an adult with an advanced solid tumor such as melanoma, head and neck, liver or kidney cancer.

V gene TRBV28 combines with J gene TRBJ2-7; 8 bases map to TRBD1. This CDR3 has 15 amino acids. Germline-derived CDR1 and CDR2 are MDHEN and SYDVKM. The V and J ends lost 3 bases and 1 base, in that order; junction bases with no gene match: 5. CDR3 DNA: TGTGCCAGCAGTTTCGACAGGGGAGGATCCTACGAGCAGTACTTC. It translates to CASSFDRGGSYEQYF.

V gene TRBV19 combines with J gene TRBJ1-3; TRBD1 matches at 8 bases. This CDR3 is 13 amino acids long. The germline V gene has CDR1 LNHDA and CDR2 SQIVND (reference sequence). Germline trimming cut 9 bases from V and 4 bases from J; bases unmatched to any gene: 5. The DNA for the CDR3 is TGTGCCAGGCCCCCAGGGGGCGGAAACACCATATATTTT. It specifies CARPPGGGNTIYF.

This sequence joins TRBV19 and TRBJ2-3; D is unclear. Trimming removed 2 bases at V and 0 bases at J, with 6 bases between. Germline V lookup: CDR1 LNHDA, CDR2 SQIVND (reference sequence). The CDR3 is 14 residues long. In DNA, the CDR3 is TGTGCCAGTAGTATATCCCGAAGCACAGATACGCAGTATTTT. It specifies CASSISRSTDTQYF. Supplemented by reference TRBV19 and TRBJ2-3, the full variable domain reads DGGITQSPKYLFRKEGQNVTLSCEQNLNHDAMYWYRQDPGQGLRLIYYSQIVNDFQKGDIAEGYSVSREKKESFPLTVTSAQKNPTAFYLCASSISRSTDTQYFGPGTRLTVL.

The chain has TRBV5-1 and TRBJ1-1; the D gene is possibly TRBD1 (5 bases). Germline CDR1 and CDR2: SGHRS and YFSETQ. The CDR3 is 14 residues long. Trimming cost V 4 bases and J 1 base, with 11 bases left between them. CDR3 DNA sequence: TGCGCCAGCAGCCGATATCAGGGGAACACTGAAGCTTTCTTT. Translated, it gives CASSRYQGNTEAFF.

J is TRBJ2-3 and V is TRBV10-3; 10 nucleotides line up with TRBD2. With V trimmed by 9 bases and J by 3 bases, 9 bases remained unmatched. This CDR3 has 15 residues. Germline assignment: CDR1 ENHRY and CDR2 SYGVKD. The CDR3 sequence: CAIGSTSGSTDTQYF. In DNA, the CDR3 is TGTGCCATTGGGTCGACTAGCGGGTCGACAGATACGCAGTATTTT.

The CDR3 loop reads CASSRTSYMETQYF. The CDR3 DNA follows: TGTGCCAGCAGTCGGACATCCTACATGGAGACCCAGTACTTC. The V gene is TRBV2, the J gene TRBJ2-5; tentatively, D is TRBD1 (5 bases). CDR1 is SNHLY and CDR2 is FYNNEI in the germline V gene. The V gene lost 5 bases and the J gene lost 5 bases, with 15 bases spanning the gap. CDR3 size: 14 residues.

V usage is TRBV21-1 and J usage is TRBJ2-3; TRBD1 reflects the table's D call only, with no check against the DNA. TRBV21-1 is a known pseudogene. The CDR3 contains 15 residues. CDR3 nucleotides: TGTGCCAGCAGCAAGGGACAGGGGAAGACAGATACGCAGTATTTT. Its translation: CASSKGQGKTDTQYF.

The chain links TRBV4-3 to TRBJ2-3; no firm D call. The length of the CDR3 is 13 residues. CDR1 is LGHNA and CDR2 is YSLEER in the germline V gene. V lost 4 bases and J 4 bases, leaving 9 bases between the germline ends. CDR3: CASSPQWADTQYF. CDR3 DNA: TGCGCCAGCAGCCCCCAATGGGCAGATACGCAGTATTTT.

The chain combines TRBV27 with TRBJ1-2; D not certain. CDR3 length: 14 residues. V lost 5 bases and J lost 8, with 18 bases in between. Germline V lookup: CDR1 MNHEY, CDR2 SMNVEV (reference sequence). The CDR3 region is CASSSPGQFWGYTF. The CDR3 nucleotides are TGTGCCAGCAGTAGTCCGGGCCAATTCTGGGGCTACACCTTC.

The CDR3 protein is CASSIWARAPAFF. The CDR3 DNA is TGTGCCAGTAGTATCTGGGCGCGGGCCCCAGCTTTCTTT. The genes are TRBV19 and TRBJ1-1; no definite D call. The germline V gene has CDR1 LNHDA and CDR2 SQIVND (reference sequence). The CDR3 is 13 residues long. V was trimmed by 3 bases and J by 10 bases, leaving 15 bases between them.

The chain links TRBV28 to TRBJ2-7; D possibly corresponds to TRBD1 (6 bases). V dropped 7 bases and J dropped 0 bases, with 16 bases sitting between them. The CDR3 totals 15 residues. Germline V gives CDR1 MDHEN, CDR2 SYDVKM. The chain's CDR3 is CASKTSGASSYEQYF. DNA for the CDR3: TGTGCCAGCAAAACCTCAGGGGCCAGCTCCTACGAGCAGTACTTC. Full variable domain (rest looked up from reference TRBV28 and TRBJ2-7): DVKVTQSSRYLVKRTGEKVFLECVQDMDHENMFWYRQDPGLGLRLIYFSYDVKMKEKGDIPEGYSVSREKKERFSLILESASTNQTSMYLCASKTSGASSYEQYFGPGTRLTVT.

The chain couples TRBV18 to TRBJ2-7, with TRBD1 matching over 9 bases. Germline V gene lookup returns CDR1 KGHSH and CDR2 LQKENI. This CDR3 region has 14 residues. Trimming at V came to 5 bases and at J to 4 bases, leaving 6 bases not matched to a gene. The CDR3 DNA reads as TGTGCCAGCTCAAGGGACAGGGACTCTTACGAGCAGTACTTC. Residues: CASSRDRDSYEQYF.

The chain combines TRBV6-6 with TRBJ2-7; D might be TRBD2 (5 bases). Trimming removed 4 bases from V and 0 bases from J, with 7 bases in between. Looked up from germline, CDR1 is MNHNY and CDR2 is SVGAGI (reference sequence). The CDR3 sequence is 13 residues long. CDR3 residues: CASSLSGSYEQYF. As DNA, the CDR3 is TGTGCCAGCAGTTTGAGCGGCTCCTACGAGCAGTACTTC.

Only one count was recorded for this clone. The chain joins TRBV29-1 to TRBJ1-1; TRBD1 agrees at 7 bases. V shed 7 bases and J 4 bases; nucleotides not matched to a gene: 21. This CDR3 spans 17 amino acids. CDR1 and CDR2 from the germline V gene are SQVTM and ANQGSEA. CDR3 nucleotide sequence: TGCAGCGCCAGTTGGTGGTCGACAGGGAACGAGGGCACTGAAGCTTTCTTT. Protein: CSASWWSTGNEGTEAFF.

V usage is TRBV5-4 and J usage is TRBJ2-2; 8 nucleotides align to TRBD1. Germline-derived CDR1 and CDR2 are SGHNT and YYREEE (reference sequence). Germline trimming cut 4 bases from V and 2 bases from J; bases unmatched to any gene: 10. The CDR3 extends over 17 amino acids. The chain's CDR3 is CASSPPPGQENTGELFF. CDR3 DNA sequence: TGTGCCAGCAGCCCCCCTCCGGGACAGGAAAACACCGGGGAGCTGTTTTTT.

This chain uses TRBV7-2 with TRBJ2-7; D is perhaps TRBD1 (6 bases). Trimming took 3 bases from V and 3 from J, leaving 12 bases between them. This CDR3 contains 14 residues. The germline gives CDR1 SGHTA, CDR2 FQGNSA. In nucleotides, the CDR3 is TGTGCCAGCAGCTTTTCGGGACAAGACTACGAGCAGTACGTC. It encodes CASSFSGQDYEQYV.

This clone was detected a few times. The J gene is TRBJ1-2, the V gene TRBV6-6; D remains unclear. The CDR3 totals 12 residues. The germline V gene has CDR1 MNHNY and CDR2 SVGAGI (reference sequence). V lost 8 bases and J 7 bases, leaving 14 bases between the germline ends. As DNA, the CDR3 is TGTGCCAGCCTGGGTAGGGATCGTGGCTACACCTTC. Its protein product is CASLGRDRGYTF.

The rearrangement joins TRBV5-1 to TRBJ2-5; D gene ambiguous. The ends were cut back, 1 base at V and 1 base at J, with 8 bases in the middle. CDR1 SGHRS and CDR2 YFSETQ come from the germline V gene. The CDR3 consists of 14 residues. This CDR3 is CASSLWQSQETQYF. The CDR3 bases are TGCGCCAGCAGCTTGTGGCAGTCCCAAGAGACCCAGTACTTC.

This clone was seen many times. J is TRBJ1-5 and V is TRBV10-3; 7 positions match TRBD1. V shed 6 bases and J 0 bases; nucleotides not matched to a gene: 11. Germline CDR1 is ENHRY and CDR2 is SYGVKD. This CDR3 comprises 17 residues. The DNA for the CDR3 is TGTGCCATCAGCTTAACTCAGGGGGGGAATAGCAATCAGCCCCAGCATTTT. Residues: CAISLTQGGNSNQPQHF.

The CDR3 region is CASSSPQGAAGLYF. The CDR3 nucleotides are TGTGCCAGCAGCTCACCGCAGGGGGCAGCGGGTCTGTACTTC. The chain recombines TRBV5-8 with TRBJ2-4, with 8 bases that match TRBD1. The CDR3 sequence is 14 residues long. Unmatched junction bases numbered 14, after V lost 3 bases and J lost 15 bases. The V gene's germline CDR1 is SGHTS and CDR2 YDEGEE.

This clone was counted between two and nine times. This chain links TRBV7-2 with TRBJ1-1; D gene uncertain. The CDR3 runs 15 residues. Germline V CDR1 and CDR2: SGHTA, FQGNSA. V gave up 3 bases and J gave up 6 bases, with 17 bases separating them. The CDR3 DNA sequence: TGTGCCAGCAGCTTCCCCGGCGGTTCGGTCCCTGAAGCTTTCTTT. It is translated as CASSFPGGSVPEAFF.

This clone was picked up a small number of times. The V call is TRBV6-5, the J call TRBJ1-5; TRBD1 is a possible D gene (6 bases). V was cut by 5 bases and J by 2 bases, with 10 bases left in between. This CDR3 is 14 amino acids long. Germline V gives CDR1 MNHEY, CDR2 SVGAGI. CDR3 amino acids: CASSDRSGNQPQHF. In nucleotides, the CDR3 is TGTGCCAGCAGTGACAGGAGCGGCAATCAGCCCCAGCATTTT.

This sequence joins TRBV27 and TRBJ2-3, with 8 bases fitting TRBD1. J lost 5 bases, V lost 3 bases, and 7 bases had no gene match. The length of the CDR3 is 15 residues. Germline assignment: CDR1 MNHEY and CDR2 SMNVEV (reference sequence). The CDR3 loop reads CASSFGTGGLDTQYF. The CDR3 DNA is TGTGCCAGCAGTTTTGGCACAGGGGGTTTAGATACGCAGTATTTT.

In its sample, this clone was seen a few times. V usage is TRBV18 and J usage is TRBJ2-5; D is perhaps TRBD2 (6 bases). The V end lost 3 bases, the J end lost 5 bases, and 19 bases lay between the germline ends. CDR3 size: 16 residues. The germline gives CDR1 KGHSH, CDR2 LQKENI. This CDR3 reads CASSPRASAEGETQYF. CDR3 DNA sequence: TGTGCCAGCTCACCCAGGGCTAGCGCAGAGGGGGAGACCCAGTACTTC. Full variable domain (missing parts from reference TRBV18 and TRBJ2-5): NAGVMQNPRHLVRRRGQEARLRCSPMKGHSHVYWYRQLPEEGLKFMVYLQKENIIDESGMPKERFSAEFPKEGPSILRIQQVVRGDSAAYFCASSPRASAEGETQYFGPGTRLLVL.